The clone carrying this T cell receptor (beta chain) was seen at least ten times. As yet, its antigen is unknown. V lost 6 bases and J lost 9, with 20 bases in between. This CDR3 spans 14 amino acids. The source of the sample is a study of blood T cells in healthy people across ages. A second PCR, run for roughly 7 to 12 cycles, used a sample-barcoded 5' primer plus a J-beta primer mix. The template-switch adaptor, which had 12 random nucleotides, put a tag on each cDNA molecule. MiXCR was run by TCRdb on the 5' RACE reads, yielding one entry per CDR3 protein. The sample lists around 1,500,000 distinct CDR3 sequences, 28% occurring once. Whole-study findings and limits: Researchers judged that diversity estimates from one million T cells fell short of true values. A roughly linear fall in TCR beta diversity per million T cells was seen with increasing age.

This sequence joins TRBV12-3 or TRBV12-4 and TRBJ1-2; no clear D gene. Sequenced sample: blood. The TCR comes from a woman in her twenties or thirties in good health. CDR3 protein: CASSPHDSPGSYTF. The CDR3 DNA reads TGTGCCAGCAGCCCCCATGATTCCCCCGGGAGCTACACCTTC.